Sequencing of this T cell receptor beta chain was carried out in a study of cytomegalovirus exposure and HLA in healthy donors (dated by TCRdb to about 2017). Regarding the research as a whole: An earlier analysis of roughly 630 of the donors reported 250 to 350 Gb of sequence data and more than 90 million unique TCR beta sequences from around 200 million T cells. All discovery cohort repertoires had been generated using a single sequencing platform. A later genetic analysis took genome-wide SNP genotypes for about 55% of the 666 donors and used that subset as a discovery cohort. Typing coverage varied by locus: roughly 629-640 donors for A, B, C, DRB1 and DQB1; some 520 for DQA1; approximately 570 for DPA1; under 490 for DPB1. An earlier analysis of more than 450 of the donors used high-throughput TCR beta sequencing to judge whether each TCR beta V gene segment behaved as functional or pseudogenic. The T cell repertoires of several hundred subjects were profiled by immunosequencing and related to cytomegalovirus serostatus. In the later analysis, no new phenotypic data were used to find candidate immune exposures; instead, reliance was placed on TCR beta sequences and their occurrence across donors. The study was designed to test whether signatures of past pathogen exposure could be identified by cataloging public T cell receptors. Donor age, sex, ethnicity and CMV serostatus were collected together with the repertoire data. Roughly five DR-DQ haplotypes were handled as single units for association and clustering because linkage in the cohort was strong. To study patterns of TCR occurrence, a later analysis re-analyzed previously published TCR beta repertoires from around 700 donors and added high-resolution HLA genotyping. On average, 235,054 unique TCR beta nucleotide sequences were sequenced per donor among about 400 genotyped donors of the cohort, with roughly 20% of those sequences being non-productive. Of the 350 to 450 genotyped donors, 70% to 90% were placed in the genetic ancestry cluster associated with self-reported Caucasian donors. High-throughput TCR immunosequencing, statistical association of individual TCRs with disease status, and machine learning were combined to predict cytomegalovirus infection status. Along with the approximately 650-subject first cohort, a separate validation cohort of around 110 different subjects was used. HLA typing included class I and class II loci at four-digit resolution. Roughly 310 gigabases of sequencing data and tens of millions of unique TCR sequences were included in an early release covering several hundred HLA-typed donors.

Broad study findings and their caveats: At a false discovery rate of 0.05, a later analysis linked around 17,000 TCR beta sequences to specific HLA alleles. Across donors, most TCR sequences were observed very rarely, whereas some public TCRs were present in many individuals. The cohort was sequenced for TCR beta chains only, and without alpha or paired-chain data the features that could be detected were limited. According to a later analysis, TCR association rates differed among HLA loci, with DRB1 alleles showing the most associated TCRs and HLA-C alleles showing the fewest. The study gave a list of some 150 TCR beta chains associated with cytomegalovirus. CMV serostatus was the only immune exposure information available for the cohort. In a later analysis, HLA-associated TCR beta chains were found to be more clonally expanded and to have lower generation probabilities than equally common non-associated chains. A further reported finding was that TCR beta sequences accurately predicted the HLA-A and HLA-B alleles for most subjects in the first cohort. Because some donors lacked HLA typing at each locus, the association tests relied only on the typed subset. A cluster of highly shared sequence variants was judged likely to be a technical artifact of the sequencing pipeline. A later genetic analysis reported fewer N-insertions in productive TCRs among donors in an Asian-associated ancestry cluster than the roughly 690-donor mean. Correlated functional status among segregating V segments might reflect linkage disequilibrium, but an unknown experimental factor could not be ruled out. Because counts were too low, fewer than 20 rarely observed V segments, including chromosome 9 orphons, were excluded from the earlier analysis of around 590 of the donors. The authors suggested that the approach could potentially be extended to other disease states and immunological phenotypes. A later genetic analysis associated a missense DCLRE1C variant with V-gene and J-gene trimming of TCR beta chains, and an independent cohort replicated the association. An earlier analysis of around 500 of the donors showed that most TCR beta V segments appeared in productive rearrangements either about 87% or about 30% of the time, which broadly matched IMGT annotations. Sequencing depth was assumed to be roughly uniform across donors in the presence/absence analyses, though that assumption may not hold. A later analysis reported that several top co-occurrence clusters appeared linked to parvovirus B19, influenza, CMV and Epstein-Barr virus. In a later analysis, most CMV-associated TCR beta chains were found to appear HLA-restricted, with HLA associations seemingly driven largely by CMV exposure. When HLA alleles, especially DR and DQ, strongly co-occurred, TCR associations were difficult to assign to individual alleles. In both the original and validation cohorts, the classifier was reported to diagnose cytomegalovirus status with high specificity and sensitivity. A few of the identified cytomegalovirus-associated TCR beta chains were confirmed in vitro to be specific for cytomegalovirus antigens.

A few counts support this clone. The specificity of this receptor is unknown. Per-base qualities were not stored, and no clone one base away is much larger. The cohort was made up of approximately 670 healthy bone marrow donors. Cohort members were all nominally healthy when sampled, although unrecorded immune exposures were likely present. The donor was CMV seropositive and was included in the group of 250 to 300 seropositive cohort members. Every donor gave a peripheral blood sample, and the peripheral blood mononuclear cells from that sample were used for TCR beta sequencing. Genomic DNA was extracted from the blood cell samples with the Qiagen DNeasy Blood Extraction Kit. Receptor libraries were prepared by the immunoSEQ multiplex PCR assay. A mixture of 60 forward primers for TCR Vbeta segments and 13 reverse primers for TCR Jbeta segments was used in the multiplex PCR. The CDR3 region of rearranged TCR beta genes was amplified from genomic DNA by a multiplex PCR assay. The Illumina HiSeq System was used to sequence the amplified TCR beta libraries as 87-base-pair reads. The original methods were these. In a later analysis, tens of millions of unique TCR beta chains were counted across the approximately 620 repertoires, and roughly 10 million of these chains were shared by at least two donors. Raw reads were error-corrected and collapsed into unique sequences by a nearest-neighbor algorithm in which closely related sequences were merged to remove PCR and sequencing errors. CDR3 sequences were aligned to IMGT reference sequences to assign V, D and J gene segments. Each retained sequence needed at least a six-nucleotide match to both a V gene segment and a J gene segment. A rearrangement counted as productive if the CDR3 had no stop codons and remained in frame with V and J, and every other rearrangement counted as non-productive. CDR3 was defined according to IMGT convention as the region running from the second conserved V-encoded cysteine to the conserved J-encoded phenylalanine. The earlier analysis of some 580 of the donors excluded any sequence lacking an unambiguous match to a single V gene segment. In an earlier analysis of a few hundred of the donors, V segments were called functional above 56.7% productive rearrangements and were called segregating when the between-donor standard deviation exceeded 5%. A statistical classification framework was developed to diagnose cytomegalovirus status using the catalog of TCR beta chain sequences. In a later analysis, V and J genes were assigned by comparing TCR nucleotide sequences against IMGT/GENE-DB human TR gene sequences. A later analysis assigned CDR3 sequences and most-parsimonious VDJ recombination scenarios with the TCRdist pipeline. In a later analysis, each TCR beta chain was defined by its CDR3 amino acid sequence together with its V-gene family, and reads without a unique V-gene family were excluded. A later analysis removed 500 to 600 highly shared, low-generation-probability nucleotide sequences to deal with suspected cross-contamination and a sequencing artifact. In a later analysis, a clonal expansion index was calculated for each public chain from normalized within-repertoire ranks of inferred template counts. In a later analysis, generation probabilities were computed with a VDJ recombination model fitted to out-of-frame rearrangements, and the resulting probabilities were checked against IGoR. Hypergeometric tests were used in a later analysis to score TCR-TCR, TCR-HLA and TCR-CMV co-occurrence, with a repertoire-size bias correction applied to the TCR pairs. A later analysis estimated false discovery rates by permuting HLA or CMV assignments 20 times. A later analysis grouped co-occurring TCRs with DBSCAN, adding TCRdist sequence similarity when clustering within HLA-allele-positive subsets. For co-occurrence clustering, repertoires with fewer than 30,000 or more than 120,000 public chains were excluded, along with about five repertoires with anomalous nucleotide sharing. TCRdb's version of the immuneACCESS table is confined to in-frame rearrangements and falls short of the full clone set. An unresolved V gene accounts for under half of the shortfall where checked; the remainder is of unknown origin. For V, J and clone size, that table is used; D and trimming come from the DNA. The table for this sample lists about 140,000 clones; around 82% of them were counted only once. Around 2.4% of the sample is taken by the ten largest.

The sequenced sample was PBMCs. The sequence came from a young woman in good health and CMV-seropositive.

At the DNA level, the sequence is TGTGCCAGCGGTTACAGGGTTCCCGACACTGAAGCTTTCTTT. Its coded protein is CASGYRVPDTEAFF. The rearrangement combines TRBV28 with TRBJ1-1, with a tentative D gene TRBD1 over 6 matching bases. The CDR3 goes from the cysteine to the phenylalanine over 14 residues. The sequence is cut down to CDR3 DNA, 42 bases in frame from base 1. Trimming at the junction amounts to 8 bases on V and 3 bases on J, and the germline ends lie 16 bases apart. CDR1 is given as MDHEN and CDR2 as SYDVKM, both from the germline V gene. When the CDR3 is completed using the reference TRBV28 and TRBJ1-1 genes on either side, the full variable domain is DVKVTQSSRYLVKRTGEKVFLECVQDMDHENMFWYRQDPGLGLRLIYFSYDVKMKEKGDIPEGYSVSREKKERFSLILESASTNQTSMYLCASGYRVPDTEAFFGQGTRLTVV.